The source of this T cell receptor (beta chain) is a study of blood T cell repertoires in COVID-19. Germline CDR1 and CDR2: ENHRY and SYGVKD. Trimming cost V 10 bases and J 2 bases; bases outside gene matches: 7. The CDR3 has 13 amino acids. Sequencing was performed with immunoSEQ multiplex PCR; in TCRdb, only in-frame clones are kept and a portion is missing. The table includes 470,000 or so clones, approximately 85% detected once. Sequenced sample: peripheral blood. The genes are TRBV10-3 and TRBJ1-2, with 7 bases fitting TRBD1. The clonotype comes from a human donor in a cohort sampled during active COVID-19. Written as DNA, the CDR3 is TGTGCCACCAACACAGGGGCCAACTATGGCTACACCTTC. Protein: CATNTGANYGYTF.